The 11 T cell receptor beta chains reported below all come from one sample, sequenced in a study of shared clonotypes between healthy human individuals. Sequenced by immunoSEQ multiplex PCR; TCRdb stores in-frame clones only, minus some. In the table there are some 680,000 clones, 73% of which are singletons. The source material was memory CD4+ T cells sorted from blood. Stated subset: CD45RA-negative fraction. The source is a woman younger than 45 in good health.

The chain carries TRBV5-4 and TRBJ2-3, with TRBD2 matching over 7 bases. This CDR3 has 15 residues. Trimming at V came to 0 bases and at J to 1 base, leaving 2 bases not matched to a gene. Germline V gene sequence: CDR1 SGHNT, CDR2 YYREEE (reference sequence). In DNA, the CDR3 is TGTGCCAGCAGCTTGGTTCTAGCGGGCACAGATACGCAGTATTTT. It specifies CASSLVLAGTDTQYF.

CDR3 DNA: TGTGCCAGCAGCTTTGGAGGGCTTTGGGAAAAACTGTTTTTT. Translating gives CASSFGGLWEKLFF. The rearrangement joins TRBV11-2 to TRBJ1-4; unclear D gene. Germline assignment: CDR1 SGHAT and CDR2 FQNNGV. The CDR3 is made up of 14 amino acids. V was trimmed by 3 bases and J by 8 bases, leaving 13 bases between them.

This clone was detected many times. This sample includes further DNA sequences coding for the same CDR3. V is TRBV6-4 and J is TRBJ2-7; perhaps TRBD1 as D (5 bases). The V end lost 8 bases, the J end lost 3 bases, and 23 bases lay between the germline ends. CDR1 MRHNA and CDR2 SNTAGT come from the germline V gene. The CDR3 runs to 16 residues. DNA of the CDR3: TGTGCCAGCTATCGCCCCCAGCCAGGACACAACTACGAGCAGTACTTC. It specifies CASYRPQPGHNYEQYF.

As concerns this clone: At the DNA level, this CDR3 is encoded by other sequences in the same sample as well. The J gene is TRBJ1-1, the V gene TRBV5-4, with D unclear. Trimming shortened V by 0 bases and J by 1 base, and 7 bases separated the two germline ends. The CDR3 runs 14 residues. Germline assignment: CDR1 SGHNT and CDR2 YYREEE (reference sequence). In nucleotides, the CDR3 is TGTGCCAGCAGCTTGGGGCTCGAGAACACTGAAGCTTTCTTT. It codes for CASSLGLENTEAFF.

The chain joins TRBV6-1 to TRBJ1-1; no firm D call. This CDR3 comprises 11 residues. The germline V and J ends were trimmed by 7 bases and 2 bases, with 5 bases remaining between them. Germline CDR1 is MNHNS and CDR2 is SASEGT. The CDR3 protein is CASTGNTEAFF. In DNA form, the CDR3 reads TGTGCCAGCACAGGTAACACTGAAGCTTTCTTT.

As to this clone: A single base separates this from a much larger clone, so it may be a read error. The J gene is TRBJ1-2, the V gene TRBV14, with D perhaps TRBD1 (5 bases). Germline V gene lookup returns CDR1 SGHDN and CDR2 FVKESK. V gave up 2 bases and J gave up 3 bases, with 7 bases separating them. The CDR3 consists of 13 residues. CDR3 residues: CASSQQGDYGYTF. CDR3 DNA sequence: TGTGCCAGCAGCCAACAGGGTGACTATGGCTACACCTTC.

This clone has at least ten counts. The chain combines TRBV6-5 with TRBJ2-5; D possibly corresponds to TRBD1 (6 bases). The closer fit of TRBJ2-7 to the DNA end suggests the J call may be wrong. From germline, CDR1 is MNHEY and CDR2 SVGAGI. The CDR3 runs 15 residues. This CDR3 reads CASSPRGSLSYEQYF. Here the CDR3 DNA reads TGTGCCAGCAGCCCCAGGGGATCCCTCTCCTACGAGCAGTACTTC.

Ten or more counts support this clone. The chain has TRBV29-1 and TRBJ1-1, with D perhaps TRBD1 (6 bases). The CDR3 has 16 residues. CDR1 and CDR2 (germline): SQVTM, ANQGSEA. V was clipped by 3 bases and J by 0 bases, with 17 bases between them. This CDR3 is CSVDGGGMSMNTEAFF. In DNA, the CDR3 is TGCAGCGTTGATGGGGGCGGCATGTCTATGAACACTGAAGCTTTCTTT.

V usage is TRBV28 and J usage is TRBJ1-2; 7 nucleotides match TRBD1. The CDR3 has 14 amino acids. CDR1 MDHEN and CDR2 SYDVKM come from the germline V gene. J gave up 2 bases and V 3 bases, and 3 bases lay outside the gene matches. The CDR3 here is CASSLGQKNYGYTF. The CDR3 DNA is TGTGCCAGCAGTTTGGGACAGAAAAACTATGGCTACACCTTC.

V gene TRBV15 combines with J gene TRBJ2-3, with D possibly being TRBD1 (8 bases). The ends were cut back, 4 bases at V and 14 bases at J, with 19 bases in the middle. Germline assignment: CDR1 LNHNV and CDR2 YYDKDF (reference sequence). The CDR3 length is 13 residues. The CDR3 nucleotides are TGTGCCACCAGCAAGGACAGGGAGGGTCATCGGTATTTT. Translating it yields CATSKDREGHRYF.

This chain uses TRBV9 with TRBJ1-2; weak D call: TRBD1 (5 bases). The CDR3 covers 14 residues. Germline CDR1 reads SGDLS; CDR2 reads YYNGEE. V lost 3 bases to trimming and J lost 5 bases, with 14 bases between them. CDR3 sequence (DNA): TGTGCCAGCAGCGCCGTAACAGGAGATTATGGCTACACCTTC. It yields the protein CASSAVTGDYGYTF.